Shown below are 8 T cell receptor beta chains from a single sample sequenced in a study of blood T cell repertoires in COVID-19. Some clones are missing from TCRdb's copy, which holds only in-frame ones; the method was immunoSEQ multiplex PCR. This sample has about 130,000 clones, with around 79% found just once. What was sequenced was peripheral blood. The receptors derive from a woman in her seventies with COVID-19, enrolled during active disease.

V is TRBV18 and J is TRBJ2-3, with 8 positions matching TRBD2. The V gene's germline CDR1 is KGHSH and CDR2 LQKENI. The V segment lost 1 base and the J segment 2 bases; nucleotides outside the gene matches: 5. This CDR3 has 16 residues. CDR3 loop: CASSPLSGGHTDTQYF. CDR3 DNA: TGTGCCAGCTCACCACTCAGCGGGGGACACACAGATACGCAGTATTTT.

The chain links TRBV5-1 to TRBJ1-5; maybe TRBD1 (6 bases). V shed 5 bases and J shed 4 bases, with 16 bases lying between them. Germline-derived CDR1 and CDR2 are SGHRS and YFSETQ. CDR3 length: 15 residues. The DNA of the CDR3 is TGCGCCAGCAGACGGGACACCAGCCAGAATCAGCCCCAGCATTTT. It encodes CASRRDTSQNQPQHF.

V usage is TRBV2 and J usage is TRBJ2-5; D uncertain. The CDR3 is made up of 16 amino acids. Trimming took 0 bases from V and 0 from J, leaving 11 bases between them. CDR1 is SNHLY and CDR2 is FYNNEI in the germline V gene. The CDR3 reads CASSEASPLYQETQYF. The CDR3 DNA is TGTGCCAGCAGTGAAGCCTCCCCCCTCTACCAAGAGACCCAGTACTTC.

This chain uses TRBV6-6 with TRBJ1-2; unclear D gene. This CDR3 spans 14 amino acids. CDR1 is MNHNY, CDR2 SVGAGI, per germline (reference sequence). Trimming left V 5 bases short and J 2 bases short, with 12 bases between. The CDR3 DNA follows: TGTGCCAGCAGTCACGTGACTCGAAACTATGGCTACACCTTC. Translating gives CASSHVTRNYGYTF.

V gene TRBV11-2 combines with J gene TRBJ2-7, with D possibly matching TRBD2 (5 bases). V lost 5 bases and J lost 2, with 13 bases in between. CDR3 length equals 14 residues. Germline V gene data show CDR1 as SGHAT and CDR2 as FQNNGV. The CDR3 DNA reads TGTGCCAGCAGCAGACTAAGCCCCACCTACGAGCAGTACTTC. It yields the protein CASSRLSPTYEQYF.

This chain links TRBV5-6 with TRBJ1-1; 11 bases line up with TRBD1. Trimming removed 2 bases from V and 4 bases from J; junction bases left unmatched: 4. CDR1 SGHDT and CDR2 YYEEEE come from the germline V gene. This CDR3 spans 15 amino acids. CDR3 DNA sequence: TGTGCCAGCAGCTTTACCGGGACAGGGGGCACTGAAGCTTTCTTT. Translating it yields CASSFTGTGGTEAFF.

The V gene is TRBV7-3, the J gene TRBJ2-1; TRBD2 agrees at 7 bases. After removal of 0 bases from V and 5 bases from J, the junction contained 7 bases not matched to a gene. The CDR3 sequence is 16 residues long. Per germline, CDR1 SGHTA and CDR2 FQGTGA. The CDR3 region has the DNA TGTGCCAGCAGCTTAACCCGGACTAGAAAAAACAATGAGCAGTTCTTC. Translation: CASSLTRTRKNNEQFF.

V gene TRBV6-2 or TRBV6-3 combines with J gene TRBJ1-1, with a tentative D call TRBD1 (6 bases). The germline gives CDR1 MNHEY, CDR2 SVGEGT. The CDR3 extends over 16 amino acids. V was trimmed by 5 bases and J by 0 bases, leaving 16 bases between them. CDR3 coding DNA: TGTGCCAGCAGTAAACCCGCCAGGGGCGTGAACACTGAAGCTTTCTTT. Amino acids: CASSKPARGVNTEAFF.